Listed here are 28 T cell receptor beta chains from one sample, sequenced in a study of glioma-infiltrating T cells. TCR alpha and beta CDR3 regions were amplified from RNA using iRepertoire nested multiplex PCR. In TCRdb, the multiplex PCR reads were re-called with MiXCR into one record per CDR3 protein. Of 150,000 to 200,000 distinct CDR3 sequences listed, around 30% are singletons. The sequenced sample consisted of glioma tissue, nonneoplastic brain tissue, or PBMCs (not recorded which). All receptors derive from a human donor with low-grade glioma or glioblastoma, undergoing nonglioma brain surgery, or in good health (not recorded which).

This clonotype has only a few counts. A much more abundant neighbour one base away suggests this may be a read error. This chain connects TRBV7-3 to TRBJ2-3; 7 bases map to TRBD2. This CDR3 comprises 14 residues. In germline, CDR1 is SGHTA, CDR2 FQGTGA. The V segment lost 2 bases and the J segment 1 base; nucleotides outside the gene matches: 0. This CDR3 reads CASSLLAGTDTQYF. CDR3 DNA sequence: TGTGCCAGCAGCTTACTAGCGGGCACAGATACGCAGTATTTT.

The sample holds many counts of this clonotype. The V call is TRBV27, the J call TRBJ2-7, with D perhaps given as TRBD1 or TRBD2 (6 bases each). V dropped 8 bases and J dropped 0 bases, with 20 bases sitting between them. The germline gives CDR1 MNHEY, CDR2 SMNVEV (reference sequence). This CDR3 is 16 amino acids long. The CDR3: CASHKGGFGGSYEQYF. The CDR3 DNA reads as TGTGCCAGCCATAAAGGGGGGTTCGGGGGCTCCTACGAGCAGTACTTC.

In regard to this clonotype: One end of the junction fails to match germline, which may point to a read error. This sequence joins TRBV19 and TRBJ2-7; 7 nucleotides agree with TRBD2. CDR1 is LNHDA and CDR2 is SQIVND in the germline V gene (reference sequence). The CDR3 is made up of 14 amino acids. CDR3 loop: CASRAEGAGYEQCF. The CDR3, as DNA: TGTGCCAGTAGGGCGGAAGGAGCGGGATACGAGCAGTGCTTC. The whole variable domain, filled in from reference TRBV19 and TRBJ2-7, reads DGGITQSPKYLFRKEGQNVTLSCEQNLNHDAMYWYRQDPGQGLRLIYYSQIVNDFQKGDIAEGYSVSREKKESFPLTVTSAQKNPTAFYLCASRAEGAGYEQCFGPGTRLTVT.

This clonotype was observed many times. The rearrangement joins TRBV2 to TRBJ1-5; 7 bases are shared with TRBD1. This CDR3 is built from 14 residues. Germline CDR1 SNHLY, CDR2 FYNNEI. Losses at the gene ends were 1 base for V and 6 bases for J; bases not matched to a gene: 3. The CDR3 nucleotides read TGTGCCAGCAGTGAAGGCAGGGGGATTCAGCCCCAGCATTTT. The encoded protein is CASSEGRGIQPQHF.

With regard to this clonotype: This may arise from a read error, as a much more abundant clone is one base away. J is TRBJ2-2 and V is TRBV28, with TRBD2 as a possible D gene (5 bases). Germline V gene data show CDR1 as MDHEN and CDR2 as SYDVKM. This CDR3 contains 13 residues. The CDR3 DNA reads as TGTGCCAGCAGTAAACAGAACACCGGGGAGCCGTTTTTT. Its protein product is CASSKQNTGEPFF.

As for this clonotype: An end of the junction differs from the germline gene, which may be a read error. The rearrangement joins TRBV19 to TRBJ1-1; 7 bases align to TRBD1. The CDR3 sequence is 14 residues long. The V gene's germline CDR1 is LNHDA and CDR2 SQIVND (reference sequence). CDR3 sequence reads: CASSLTGEYTQAFF. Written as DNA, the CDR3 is TGTGCCAGTAGTCTTACAGGGGAGTACACTCAAGCTTTCTTT.

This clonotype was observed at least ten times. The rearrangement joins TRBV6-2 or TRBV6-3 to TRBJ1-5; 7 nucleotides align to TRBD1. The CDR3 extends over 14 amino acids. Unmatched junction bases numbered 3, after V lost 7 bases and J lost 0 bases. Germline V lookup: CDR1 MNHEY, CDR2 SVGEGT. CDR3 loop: CASTEGASNQPQHF. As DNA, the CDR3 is TGTGCCAGCACTGAGGGGGCTAGCAATCAGCCCCAGCATTTT.

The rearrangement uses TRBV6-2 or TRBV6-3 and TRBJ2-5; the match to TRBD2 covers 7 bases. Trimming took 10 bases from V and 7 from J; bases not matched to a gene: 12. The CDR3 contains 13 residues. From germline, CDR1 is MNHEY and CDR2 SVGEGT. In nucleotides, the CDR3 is TGTGCCACGGCTGGGACTATGAGGGGGACCCAGTACTTC. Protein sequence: CATAGTMRGTQYF.

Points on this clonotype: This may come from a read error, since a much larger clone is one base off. Here the CDR3 DNA reads TGTGCCAGCAGCTTAGGGTCAGGAAGTTACGAGAAGTACTTC. Translating gives CASSLGSGSYEKYF. The rearrangement links TRBV7-2 to TRBJ2-7; D ambiguous. This CDR3 spans 14 amino acids. Per the germline V gene, CDR1 is SGHTA and CDR2 is FQGNSA.

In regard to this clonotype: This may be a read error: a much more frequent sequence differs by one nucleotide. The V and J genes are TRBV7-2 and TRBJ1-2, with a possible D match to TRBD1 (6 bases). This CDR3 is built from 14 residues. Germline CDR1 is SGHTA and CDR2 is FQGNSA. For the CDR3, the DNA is TGTGCCACCGCGGTGGGTAGGGGGAACTATAGCTACACCTTC. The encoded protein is CATAVGRGNYSYTF.

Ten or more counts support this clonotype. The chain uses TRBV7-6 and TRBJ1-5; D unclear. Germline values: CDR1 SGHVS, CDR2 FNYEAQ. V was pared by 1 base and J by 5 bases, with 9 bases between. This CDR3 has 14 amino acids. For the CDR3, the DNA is TGTGCCAGCAGCTTAGGTGCCGAAGATCAGCCCCAGCATTTT. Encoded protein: CASSLGAEDQPQHF. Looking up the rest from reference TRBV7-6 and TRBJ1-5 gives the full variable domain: GAGVSQSPRYKVTKRGQDVALRCDPISGHVSLYWYRQALGQGPEFLTYFNYEAQQDKSGLPNDRFSAERPEGSISTLTIQRTEQRDSAMYRCASSLGAEDQPQHFGDGTRLSIL.

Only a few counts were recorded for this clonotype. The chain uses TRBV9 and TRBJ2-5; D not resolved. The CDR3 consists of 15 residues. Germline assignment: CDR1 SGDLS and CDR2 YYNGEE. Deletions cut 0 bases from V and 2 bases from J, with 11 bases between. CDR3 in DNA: TGTGCCAGCAGCGTAGATTACGGTGGGCAAGAGACCCAGTACTTC. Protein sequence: CASSVDYGGQETQYF. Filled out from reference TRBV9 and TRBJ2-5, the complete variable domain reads DSGVTQTPKHLITATGQRVTLRCSPRSGDLSVYWYQQSLDQGLQFLIQYYNGEERAKGNILERFSAQQFPDLHSELNLSSLELGDSALYFCASSVDYGGQETQYFGPGTRLLVL.

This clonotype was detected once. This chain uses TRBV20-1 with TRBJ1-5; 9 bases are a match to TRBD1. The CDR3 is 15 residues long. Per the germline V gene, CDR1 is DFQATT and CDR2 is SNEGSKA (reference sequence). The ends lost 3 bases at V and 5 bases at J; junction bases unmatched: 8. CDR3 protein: CSASERDRADQPQHF. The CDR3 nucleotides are TGCAGTGCTAGCGAAAGGGACAGGGCTGATCAGCCCCAGCATTTT.

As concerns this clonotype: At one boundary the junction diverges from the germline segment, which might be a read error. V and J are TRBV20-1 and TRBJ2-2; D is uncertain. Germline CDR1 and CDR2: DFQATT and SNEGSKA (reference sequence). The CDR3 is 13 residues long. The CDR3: CSPRIANTVELFF. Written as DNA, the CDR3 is TGCAGTCCCCGGATCGCGAACACCGTGGAGCTGTTTTTT.

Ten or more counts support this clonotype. The chain's CDR3 is CSVDWTSARNEQFF. The CDR3 DNA reads as TGCAGCGTTGATTGGACTAGCGCAAGAAATGAGCAGTTCTTC. The gene calls are TRBV29-1 and TRBJ2-1, with 9 positions matching TRBD2. CDR1 is SQVTM, CDR2 ANQGSEA, per germline. The CDR3 has 14 residues. J gave up 7 bases and V 3 bases, and 7 bases lay outside the gene matches.

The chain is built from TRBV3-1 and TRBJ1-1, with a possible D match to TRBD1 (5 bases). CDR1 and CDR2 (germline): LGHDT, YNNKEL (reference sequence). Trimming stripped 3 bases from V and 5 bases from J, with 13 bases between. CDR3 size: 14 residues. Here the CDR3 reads CASSQTYGATEAFF. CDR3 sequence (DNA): TGTGCCAGCAGCCAGACCTACGGGGCTACTGAAGCTTTCTTT.

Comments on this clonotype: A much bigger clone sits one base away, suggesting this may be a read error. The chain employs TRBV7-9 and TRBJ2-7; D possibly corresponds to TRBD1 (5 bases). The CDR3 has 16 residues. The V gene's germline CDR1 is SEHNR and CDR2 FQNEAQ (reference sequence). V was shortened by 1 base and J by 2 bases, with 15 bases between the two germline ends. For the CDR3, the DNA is TGTGCCAGCAGCTTAGAGTCAGGGCTGAGCCCCTACGAGCAGTACTTC. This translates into CASSLESGLSPYEQYF. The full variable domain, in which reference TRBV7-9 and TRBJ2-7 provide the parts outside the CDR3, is DTGVSQNPRHKITKRGQNVTFRCDPISEHNRLYWYRQTLGQGPEFLTYFQNEAQLEKSRLLSDRFSAERPKGSFSTLEIQRTEQGDSAMYLCASSLESGLSPYEQYFGPGTRLTVT.

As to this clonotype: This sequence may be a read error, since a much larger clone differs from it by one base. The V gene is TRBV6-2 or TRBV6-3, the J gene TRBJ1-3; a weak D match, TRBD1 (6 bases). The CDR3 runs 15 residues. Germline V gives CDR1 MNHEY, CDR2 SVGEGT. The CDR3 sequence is CARSRGGFSGNTIYF. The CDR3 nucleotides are TGTGCCCGCAGCCGAGGGGGGTTCTCTGGAAACACCATATATTTT.

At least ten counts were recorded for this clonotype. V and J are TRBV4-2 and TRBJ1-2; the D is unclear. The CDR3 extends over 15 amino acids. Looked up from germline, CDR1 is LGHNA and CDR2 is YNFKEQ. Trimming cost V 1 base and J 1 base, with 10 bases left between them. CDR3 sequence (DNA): TGTGCCAGCAGCCAAGTCGGTACGGTTAACTATGGCTACACCTTC. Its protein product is CASSQVGTVNYGYTF.

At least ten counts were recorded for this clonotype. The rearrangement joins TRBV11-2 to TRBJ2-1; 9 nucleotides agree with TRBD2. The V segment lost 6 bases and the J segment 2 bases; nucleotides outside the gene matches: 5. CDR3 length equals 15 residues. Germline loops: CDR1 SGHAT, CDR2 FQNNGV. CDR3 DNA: TGTGCCAGCAGAGTAGCGGGAGTGCCCTACAATGAGCAGTTCTTC. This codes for CASRVAGVPYNEQFF. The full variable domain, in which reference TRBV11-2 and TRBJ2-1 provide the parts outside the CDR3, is EAGVAQSPRYKIIEKRQSVAFWCNPISGHATLYWYQQILGQGPKLLIQFQNNGVVDDSQLPKDRFSAERLKGVDSTLKIQPAKLEDSAVYLCASRVAGVPYNEQFFGPGTRLTVL.

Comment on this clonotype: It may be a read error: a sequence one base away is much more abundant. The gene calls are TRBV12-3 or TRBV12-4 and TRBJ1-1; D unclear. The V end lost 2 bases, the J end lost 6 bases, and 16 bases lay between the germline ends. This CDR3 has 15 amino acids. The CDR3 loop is CASSLQLGGRPEAFF. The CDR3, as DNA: TGTGCCAGCAGTTTACAGCTTGGCGGCCGACCTGAAGCTTTCTTT.

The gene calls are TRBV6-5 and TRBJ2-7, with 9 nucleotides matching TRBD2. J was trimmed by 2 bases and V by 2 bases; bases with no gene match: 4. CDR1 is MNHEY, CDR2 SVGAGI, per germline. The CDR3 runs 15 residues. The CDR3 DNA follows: TGTGCCAGCAGTTACACGACTAGCGGCCCCTACGAGCAGTACTTC. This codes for CASSYTTSGPYEQYF.

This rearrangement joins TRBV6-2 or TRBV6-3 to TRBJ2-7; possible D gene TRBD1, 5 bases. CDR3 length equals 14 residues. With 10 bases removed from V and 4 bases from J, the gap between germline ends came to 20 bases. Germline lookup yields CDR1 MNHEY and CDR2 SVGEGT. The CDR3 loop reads CATRDFLGDYEQYF. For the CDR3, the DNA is TGTGCCACCAGGGATTTCCTTGGGGATTACGAGCAGTACTTC.

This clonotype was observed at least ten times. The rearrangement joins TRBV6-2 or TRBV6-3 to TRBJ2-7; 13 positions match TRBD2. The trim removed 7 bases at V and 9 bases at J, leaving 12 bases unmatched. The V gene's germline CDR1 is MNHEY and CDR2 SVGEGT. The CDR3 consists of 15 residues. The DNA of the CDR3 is TGTGCCAGCACCATAGGACTAGCGGGAGTGTTAGCGCAGTACTTC. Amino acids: CASTIGLAGVLAQYF.

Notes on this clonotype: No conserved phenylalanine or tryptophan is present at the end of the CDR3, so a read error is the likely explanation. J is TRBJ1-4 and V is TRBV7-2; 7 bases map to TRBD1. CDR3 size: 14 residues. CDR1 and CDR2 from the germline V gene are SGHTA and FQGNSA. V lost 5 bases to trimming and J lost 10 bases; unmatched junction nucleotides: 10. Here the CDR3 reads CASSPKGGVGKLFL. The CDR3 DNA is TGTGCCAGCAGCCCCAAAGGGGGCGTAGGAAAACTGTTTCTT.

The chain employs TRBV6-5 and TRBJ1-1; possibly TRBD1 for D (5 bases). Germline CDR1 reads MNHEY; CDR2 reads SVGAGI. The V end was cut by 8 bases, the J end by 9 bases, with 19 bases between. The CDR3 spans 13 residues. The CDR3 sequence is CASGSLHAGQAFF. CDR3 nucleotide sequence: TGTGCCAGCGGTTCCCTCCATGCGGGACAAGCTTTCTTT.

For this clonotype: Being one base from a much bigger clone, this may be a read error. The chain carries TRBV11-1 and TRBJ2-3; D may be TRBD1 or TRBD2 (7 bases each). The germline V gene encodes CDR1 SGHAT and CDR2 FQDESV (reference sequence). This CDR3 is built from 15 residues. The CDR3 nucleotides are TGCGCCAGCAGCACGGGACAGACTAGCACAGGTACGCAGTATTTT. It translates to CASSTGQTSTGTQYF.

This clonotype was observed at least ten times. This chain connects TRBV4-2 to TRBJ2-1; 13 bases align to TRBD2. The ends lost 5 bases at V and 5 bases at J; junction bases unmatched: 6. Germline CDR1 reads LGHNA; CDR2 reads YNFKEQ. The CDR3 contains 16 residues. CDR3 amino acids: CASSETGTSGDNEQFF. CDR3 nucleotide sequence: TGTGCCAGCAGCGAAACCGGGACTAGCGGGGACAATGAGCAGTTCTTC.